This T cell receptor beta chain was observed in a study of shared clonotypes between healthy human individuals. Generated by immunoSEQ multiplex PCR, the TCRdb table keeps only in-frame clones and is missing some. The data show more than 2 million clones, approximately 96% seen once. Trimming removed 5 bases from V and 3 bases from J, with 14 bases in between. The germline CDR1 and CDR2 sequences are SGHTA and FQGNSA. CDR3 length: 14 residues. Sequencing was done on a sample of naive CD4+ T cells sorted from blood. As for subset: CD45RA+ positively selected. This clonotype originated in a young man in good health. The chain links TRBV7-2 to TRBJ2-7; TRBD1 is a possible D gene (5 bases). CDR3 DNA sequence: TGTGCCAGCAGCCCTAGGGGTCTCCTCTACGAGCAGTACTTC. This encodes CASSPRGLLYEQYF.